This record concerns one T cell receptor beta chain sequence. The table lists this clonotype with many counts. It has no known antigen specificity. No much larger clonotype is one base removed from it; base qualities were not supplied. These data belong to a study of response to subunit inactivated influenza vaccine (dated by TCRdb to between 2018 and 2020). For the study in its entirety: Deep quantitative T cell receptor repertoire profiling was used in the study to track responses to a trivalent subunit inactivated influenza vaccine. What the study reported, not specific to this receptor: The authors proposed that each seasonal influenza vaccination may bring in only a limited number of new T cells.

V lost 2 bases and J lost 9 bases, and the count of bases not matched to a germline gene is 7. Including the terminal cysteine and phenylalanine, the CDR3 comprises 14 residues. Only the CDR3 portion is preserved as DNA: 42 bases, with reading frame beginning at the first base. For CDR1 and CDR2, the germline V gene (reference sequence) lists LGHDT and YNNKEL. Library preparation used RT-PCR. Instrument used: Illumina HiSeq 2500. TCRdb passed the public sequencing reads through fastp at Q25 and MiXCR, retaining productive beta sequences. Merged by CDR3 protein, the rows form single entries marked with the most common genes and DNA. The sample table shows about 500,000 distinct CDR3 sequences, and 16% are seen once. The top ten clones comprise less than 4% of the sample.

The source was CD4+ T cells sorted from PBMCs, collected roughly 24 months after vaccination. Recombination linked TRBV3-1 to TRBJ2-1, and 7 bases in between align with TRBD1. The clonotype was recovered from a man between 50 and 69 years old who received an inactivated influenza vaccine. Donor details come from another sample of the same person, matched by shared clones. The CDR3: CASSQFNRGAEQFF. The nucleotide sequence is TGTGCCAGCAGCCAATTCAACAGGGGAGCTGAGCAGTTCTTC.